The 23 T cell receptor beta chains below all came from one sample that was sequenced in a study of identical twins. Each CDR3 protein is one row after TCRdb ran MiXCR on the 5' RACE reads. The sample holds hundreds of thousands of distinct CDR3 sequences, approximately 18% seen once. The sample was also reused in another study, on T cells expressing NK-cell markers.

The sample taken for sequencing was PBMCs. These receptors all come from a woman aged 18-29 years in good health.

The genes are TRBV28 and TRBJ2-2, with TRBD1 matching over 12 bases. CDR3 size: 16 residues. Germline trimming cut 4 bases from V and 9 bases from J; bases unmatched to any gene: 9. Germline-derived CDR1 and CDR2 are MDHEN and SYDVKM. CDR3 DNA sequence: TGTGCCAGCAGTTCACGCCCCGGGACAGGGGGCAGGGAGCTGTTTTTT. It is translated as CASSSRPGTGGRELFF.

This clonotype was seen a handful of times. This chain uses TRBV11-2 with TRBJ2-1, with no clear D. Germline V gene sequence: CDR1 SGHAT, CDR2 FQNNGV. Trimming cost V 2 bases and J 6 bases, with 8 bases left between them. CDR3 length: 13 residues. The CDR3 region has the DNA TGTGCCAGCAGCTTAAATTCGGTCAATGAGCAGTTCTTC. Its protein product is CASSLNSVNEQFF.

This clonotype was detected only once. This chain connects TRBV2 to TRBJ1-2, with D perhaps TRBD1 (6 bases). Germline V lookup: CDR1 SNHLY, CDR2 FYNNEI. Trimming stripped 8 bases from V and 8 bases from J, with 15 bases between. This CDR3 contains 12 residues. In DNA form, the CDR3 reads TGTGCCAGCCTGACAGGAATTGGCGGCTACACCTTC. Its protein product is CASLTGIGGYTF.

The table lists this clonotype with a few counts. The chain carries TRBV7-9 and TRBJ1-2; no definite D call. The CDR3 runs to 14 residues. Trimming left V 2 bases short and J 4 bases short, with 11 bases between. Germline CDR1 reads SEHNR; CDR2 reads FQNEAQ (reference sequence). The CDR3, as DNA: TGTGCCAGCAGCTTAACCAGGATAGGCTATGGCTACACCTTC. Translating gives CASSLTRIGYGYTF. Looking up the rest from reference TRBV7-9 and TRBJ1-2 gives the full variable domain: DTGVSQNPRHKITKRGQNVTFRCDPISEHNRLYWYRQTLGQGPEFLTYFQNEAQLEKSRLLSDRFSAERPKGSFSTLEIQRTEQGDSAMYLCASSLTRIGYGYTFGSGTRLTVV.

The V call is TRBV20-1, the J call TRBJ2-6; D ambiguous. CDR1 and CDR2 (germline): DFQATT, SNEGSKA (reference sequence). The V end was cut by 4 bases, the J end by 0 bases, with 10 bases between. The CDR3 sequence is 15 residues long. The CDR3 coding sequence is TGCAGTGCTATTCGAGTACCCTCTGGGGCCAACGTCCTGACTTTC. Its protein product is CSAIRVPSGANVLTF.

V is TRBV7-2 and J is TRBJ2-7, with D possibly matching TRBD2 (5 bases). CDR1 and CDR2 from the germline V gene are SGHTA and FQGNSA. The ends were cut back, 2 bases at V and 6 bases at J, with 17 bases in the middle. The CDR3 has 15 residues. CDR3 region: CASSLNSGIPAEQYF. The CDR3 coding sequence is TGTGCCAGCAGCTTAAATTCCGGGATCCCCGCCGAGCAGTACTTC.

The chain has TRBV4-2 and TRBJ2-3; 11 nucleotides align to TRBD2. The V gene end was trimmed by 7 bases and the J gene end by 2 bases; junction bases not matched to a gene: 11. This CDR3 is 17 amino acids long. The germline gives CDR1 LGHNA, CDR2 YNFKEQ. The CDR3 protein is CASNSLAGGGNTDTQYF. The CDR3 region has the DNA TGTGCCAGCAACTCATTAGCGGGGGGGGGAAACACAGATACGCAGTATTTT.

The chain has TRBV29-1 and TRBJ2-2; D gene unclear. Trimming took 4 bases from V and 4 from J, leaving 10 bases between them. The CDR3 extends over 13 amino acids. Looked up from germline, CDR1 is SQVTM and CDR2 is ANQGSEA. The CDR3 region is CSVVAGFTGELFF. The CDR3 DNA is TGCAGCGTTGTGGCCGGGTTCACCGGGGAGCTGTTTTTT.

This clonotype has a handful of counts. The gene calls are TRBV9 and TRBJ1-1; tentatively, D is TRBD1 (5 bases). Germline V gives CDR1 SGDLS, CDR2 YYNGEE. CDR3 length: 12 residues. The V and J ends lost 3 bases and 11 bases respectively, with 14 bases between them. The CDR3 DNA is TGTGCCAGCAGCGAGGGGACGGCCGGGGCTTTCTTT. Its translation is CASSEGTAGAFF.

This clonotype was seen a few times. The rearrangement joins TRBV5-1 to TRBJ1-5; 8 nucleotides align to TRBD1. CDR1 SGHRS and CDR2 YFSETQ come from the germline V gene. The CDR3 contains 17 residues. The junction had 13 bases not matched to a gene; V was cut back by 7 bases and J by 1 base. The CDR3 nucleotides read TGCGCCAGCCATGACCGGGACAGGTGGGAGAGCAATCAGCCCCAGCATTTT. Encoded protein: CASHDRDRWESNQPQHF.

The rearrangement links TRBV29-1 to TRBJ2-7; no definite D call. V gave up 6 bases and J gave up 6 bases, with 12 bases separating them. The CDR3 is 11 amino acids. Germline values: CDR1 SQVTM, CDR2 ANQGSEA. The CDR3 spells CSVASMGEQYF. DNA for the CDR3: TGCAGCGTGGCCTCCATGGGCGAGCAGTACTTC.

CDR3 loop: CASPGPPRPQETQYF. The DNA of the CDR3 is TGTGCCAGCCCCGGGCCCCCCCGTCCCCAAGAGACCCAGTACTTC. The chain couples TRBV12-3 or TRBV12-4 to TRBJ2-5; no clear D gene. Deletions cut 8 bases from V and 1 base from J, with 17 bases between. The length of the CDR3 is 15 residues.

This clonotype has more than one count but fewer than ten. This chain links TRBV2 with TRBJ2-3; D is possibly TRBD2 (6 bases). This CDR3 is built from 16 residues. V was cut by 2 bases and J by 0 bases, with 12 bases left in between. CDR1 is SNHLY and CDR2 is FYNNEI in the germline V gene. Here the CDR3 DNA reads TGTGCCAGCAGTGAAAATGCAGGGACTAGCACAGATACGCAGTATTTT. Translating it yields CASSENAGTSTDTQYF.

This clonotype occurred many times. This chain connects TRBV7-2 to TRBJ1-2, with no clear D. Germline values: CDR1 SGHTA, CDR2 FQGNSA. This CDR3 region has 13 residues. Trimming stripped 5 bases from V and 3 bases from J, with 10 bases between. The CDR3 loop is CASSPRTDYGYTF. Here the CDR3 DNA reads TGTGCCAGCAGCCCCAGGACGGACTATGGCTACACCTTC.

This clonotype was seen more than once but under ten times. This sequence joins TRBV9 and TRBJ2-2; TRBD2 agrees at 9 bases. Germline values: CDR1 SGDLS, CDR2 YYNGEE. The CDR3 covers 15 residues. The trim removed 4 bases at V and 7 bases at J, leaving 8 bases unmatched. This chain's CDR3 is CASSSRLAAFGELFF. As DNA, the CDR3 is TGTGCCAGCAGCTCCCGACTAGCGGCCTTCGGGGAGCTGTTTTTT.

This clonotype was seen more than once but under ten times. This chain joins TRBV12-3 or TRBV12-4 and TRBJ1-2; 10 bases are a match to TRBD1. This CDR3 contains 14 residues. Unmatched junction bases numbered 4, after V lost 6 bases and J lost 3 bases. CDR3 nucleotide sequence: TGTGCCAGCAGGGGGACAGGGGTGGACTATGGCTACACCTTC. Its protein product is CASRGTGVDYGYTF.

The J gene is TRBJ2-7, the V gene TRBV6-1; TRBD1 agrees at 7 bases. Germline loops: CDR1 MNHNS, CDR2 SASEGT. CDR3 size: 16 residues. V was pared by 6 bases and J by 0 bases, with 11 bases of the junction left unmatched. CDR3 DNA sequence: TGTGCCAGCAGGCCTTCCTGGACAGGCAGCTCCTACGAGCAGTACTTC. As protein: CASRPSWTGSSYEQYF.

V usage is TRBV3-1 and J usage is TRBJ2-3; D gene uncertain. Germline CDR1 is LGHDT and CDR2 is YNNKEL (reference sequence). V was cut by 0 bases and J by 5 bases, with 6 bases left in between. The CDR3 extends over 13 amino acids. CDR3 sequence (DNA): TGTGCCAGCAGCCAAGAGTACCGAGATACGCAGTATTTT. Amino acid sequence: CASSQEYRDTQYF.

This clonotype was detected only a few times. This chain connects TRBV6-5 to TRBJ1-2; 9 bases map to TRBD1. This CDR3 spans 16 amino acids. Germline trimming cut 4 bases from V and 2 bases from J; bases unmatched to any gene: 8. Germline V lookup: CDR1 MNHEY, CDR2 SVGAGI. CDR3: CASSSDRGPLNYGYTF. The DNA of the CDR3 is TGTGCCAGCAGTTCGGACAGGGGTCCCCTGAACTATGGCTACACCTTC.

In its sample, this clonotype was seen many times. The V call is TRBV6-5, the J call TRBJ2-1; D is ambiguous. Germline values: CDR1 MNHEY, CDR2 SVGAGI. Trimming pared 1 base from V and 10 bases from J, leaving 11 bases between. The CDR3 consists of 13 residues. The CDR3 sequence: CASSYLVQTEQFF. The CDR3 DNA is TGTGCCAGCAGTTACTTGGTCCAGACCGAGCAGTTCTTC.

This clonotype showed up just a few times. The chain carries TRBV6-5 and TRBJ2-1; D remains unclear. This CDR3 contains 12 residues. V was cut by 6 bases and J by 11 bases, with 14 bases left in between. Germline V gene data show CDR1 as MNHEY and CDR2 as SVGAGI. CDR3 protein: CASSPPAAQQFF. In nucleotides, the CDR3 is TGTGCCAGCAGCCCCCCGGCAGCTCAGCAGTTCTTC.

This clonotype has a handful of counts. The chain joins TRBV19 to TRBJ2-7; 7 positions match TRBD2. Germline loops: CDR1 LNHDA, CDR2 SQIVND (reference sequence). The CDR3 extends over 12 amino acids. Unmatched junction bases numbered 3, after V lost 7 bases and J lost 3 bases. This chain's CDR3 is CASMGDYYEQYF. The DNA for the CDR3 is TGTGCCAGTATGGGGGACTACTACGAGCAGTACTTC.

This clonotype was observed a few times. This chain connects TRBV15 to TRBJ2-7; possibly TRBD1 for D (5 bases). The germline V gene encodes CDR1 LNHNV and CDR2 YYDKDF (reference sequence). V shed 0 bases and J shed 3 bases, with 12 bases lying between them. This CDR3 spans 15 amino acids. The CDR3 loop reads CATSRDLGQLYEQYF. CDR3 sequence (DNA): TGTGCCACCAGCAGAGACCTTGGACAACTCTACGAGCAGTACTTC.